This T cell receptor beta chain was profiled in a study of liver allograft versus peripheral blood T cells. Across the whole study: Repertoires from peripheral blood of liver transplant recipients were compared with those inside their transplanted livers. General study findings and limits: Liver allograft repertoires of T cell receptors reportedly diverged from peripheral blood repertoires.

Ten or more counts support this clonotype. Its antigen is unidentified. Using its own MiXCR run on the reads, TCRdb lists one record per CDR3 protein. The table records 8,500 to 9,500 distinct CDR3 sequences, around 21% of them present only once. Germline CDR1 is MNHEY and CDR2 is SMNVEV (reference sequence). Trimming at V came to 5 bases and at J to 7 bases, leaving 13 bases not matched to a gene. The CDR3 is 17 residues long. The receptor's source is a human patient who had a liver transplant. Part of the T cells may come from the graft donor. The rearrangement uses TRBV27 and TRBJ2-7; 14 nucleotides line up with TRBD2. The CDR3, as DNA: TGTGCCAGCAGTCCTACCCCAACGGGACTAGCGGGGGCTGAGCAGTACTTC. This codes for CASSPTPTGLAGAEQYF.